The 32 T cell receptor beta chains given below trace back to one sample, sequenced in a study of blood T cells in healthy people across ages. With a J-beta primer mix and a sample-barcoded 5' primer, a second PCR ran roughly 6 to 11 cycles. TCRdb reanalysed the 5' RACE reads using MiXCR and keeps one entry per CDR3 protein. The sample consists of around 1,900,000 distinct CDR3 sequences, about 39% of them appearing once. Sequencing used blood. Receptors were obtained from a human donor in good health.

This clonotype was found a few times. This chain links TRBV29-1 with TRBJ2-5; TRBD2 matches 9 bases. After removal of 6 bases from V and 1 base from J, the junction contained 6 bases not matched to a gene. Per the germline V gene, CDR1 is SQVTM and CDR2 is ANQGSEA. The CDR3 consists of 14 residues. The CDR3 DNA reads TGCAGCGTGGGAACAGCGGGGGGCCAAGAGACCCAGTACTTC. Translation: CSVGTAGGQETQYF.

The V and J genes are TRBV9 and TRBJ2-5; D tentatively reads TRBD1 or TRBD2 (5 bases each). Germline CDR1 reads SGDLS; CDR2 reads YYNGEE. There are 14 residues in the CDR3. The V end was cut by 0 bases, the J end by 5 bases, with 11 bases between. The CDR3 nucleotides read TGTGCCAGCAGCGTAGGATTATGGGGGGAGACCCAGTACTTC. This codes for CASSVGLWGETQYF.

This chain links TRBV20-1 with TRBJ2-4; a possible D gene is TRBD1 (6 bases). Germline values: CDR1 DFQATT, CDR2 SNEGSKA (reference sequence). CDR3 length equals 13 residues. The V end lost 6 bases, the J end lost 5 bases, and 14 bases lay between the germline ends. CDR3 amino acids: CSAPYPGENIQYF. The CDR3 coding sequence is TGCAGTGCCCCCTATCCAGGGGAAAACATTCAGTACTTC.

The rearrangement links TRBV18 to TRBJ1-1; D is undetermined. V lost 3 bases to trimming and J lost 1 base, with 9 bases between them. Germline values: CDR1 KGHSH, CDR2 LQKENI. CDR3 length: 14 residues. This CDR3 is CASSPRQENTEAFF. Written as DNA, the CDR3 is TGTGCCAGCTCACCTCGTCAGGAGAACACTGAAGCTTTCTTT.

The CDR3 here is CSAGLGQGLGYTF. In nucleotides, the CDR3 is TGCAGTGCGGGGCTTGGACAGGGGTTAGGCTACACCTTC. V gene TRBV20-1 combines with J gene TRBJ1-2; 9 nucleotides line up with TRBD1. The germline gives CDR1 DFQATT, CDR2 SNEGSKA (reference sequence). V was pared by 6 bases and J by 8 bases, with 10 bases of the junction left unmatched. The CDR3 spans 13 residues.

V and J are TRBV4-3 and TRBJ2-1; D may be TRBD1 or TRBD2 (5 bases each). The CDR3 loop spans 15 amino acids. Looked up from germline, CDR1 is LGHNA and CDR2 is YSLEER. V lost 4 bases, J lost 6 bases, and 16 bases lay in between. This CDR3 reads CASSPTGRLCNEQFF. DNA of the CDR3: TGCGCCAGCAGCCCAACGGGACGCCTCTGCAATGAGCAGTTCTTC.

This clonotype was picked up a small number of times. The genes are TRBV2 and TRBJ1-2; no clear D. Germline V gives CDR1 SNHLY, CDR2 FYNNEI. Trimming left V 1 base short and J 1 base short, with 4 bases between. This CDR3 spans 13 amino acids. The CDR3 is CASSEGFNYGYTF. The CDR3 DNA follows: TGTGCCAGCAGTGAAGGGTTTAACTATGGCTACACCTTC.

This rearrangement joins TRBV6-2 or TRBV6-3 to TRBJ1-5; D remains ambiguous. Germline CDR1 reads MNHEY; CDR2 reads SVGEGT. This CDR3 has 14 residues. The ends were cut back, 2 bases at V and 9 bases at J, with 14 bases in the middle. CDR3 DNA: TGTGCCAGCAGTTACGTAACGGGATATCGGCCCCAGCATTTT. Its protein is CASSYVTGYRPQHF.

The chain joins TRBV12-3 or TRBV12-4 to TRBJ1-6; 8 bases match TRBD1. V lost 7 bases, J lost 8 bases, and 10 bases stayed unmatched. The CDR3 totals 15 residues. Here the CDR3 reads CASNLDGQGYSPLHF. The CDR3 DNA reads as TGTGCCAGCAACTTGGACGGACAGGGTTATTCACCCCTCCACTTT.

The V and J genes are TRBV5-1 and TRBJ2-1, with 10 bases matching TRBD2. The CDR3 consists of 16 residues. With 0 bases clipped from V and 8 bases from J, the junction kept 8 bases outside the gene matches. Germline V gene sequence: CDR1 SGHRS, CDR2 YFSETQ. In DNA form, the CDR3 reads TGCGCCAGCAGCTTGGCCGGAGCGGGGGGGCCGGATGAGCAGTTCTTC. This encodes CASSLAGAGGPDEQFF.

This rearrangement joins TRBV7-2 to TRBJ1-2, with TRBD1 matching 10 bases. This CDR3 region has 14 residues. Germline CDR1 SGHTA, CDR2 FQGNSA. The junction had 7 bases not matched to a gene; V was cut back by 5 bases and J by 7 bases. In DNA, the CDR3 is TGTGCCAGCAGCCGTACCGGGACAGGGGTTGGCTACACCTTC. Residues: CASSRTGTGVGYTF.

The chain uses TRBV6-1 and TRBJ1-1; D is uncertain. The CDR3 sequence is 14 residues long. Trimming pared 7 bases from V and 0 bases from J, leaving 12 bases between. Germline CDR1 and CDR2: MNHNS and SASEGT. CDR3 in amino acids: CASTCPGVNTEAFF. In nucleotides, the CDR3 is TGTGCCAGCACCTGCCCCGGAGTGAACACTGAAGCTTTCTTT.

The CDR3 loop is CASRPNQGGTNTGELFF. CDR3 DNA: TGTGCCAGCAGACCAAACCAGGGAGGCACGAACACCGGGGAGCTGTTTTTT. The rearrangement links TRBV6-2 or TRBV6-3 to TRBJ2-2, with a weak D call TRBD2 (6 bases). The CDR3 spans 17 residues. Trimming pared 6 bases from V and 0 bases from J, leaving 17 bases between. CDR1 is MNHEY, CDR2 SVGEGT, per germline.

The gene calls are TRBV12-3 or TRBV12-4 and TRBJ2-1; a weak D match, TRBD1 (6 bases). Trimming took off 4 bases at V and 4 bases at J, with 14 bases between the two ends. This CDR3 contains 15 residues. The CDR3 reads CASSSRQAAYNEQFF. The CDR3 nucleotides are TGTGCCAGCAGTTCCCGACAGGCCGCTTACAATGAGCAGTTCTTC.

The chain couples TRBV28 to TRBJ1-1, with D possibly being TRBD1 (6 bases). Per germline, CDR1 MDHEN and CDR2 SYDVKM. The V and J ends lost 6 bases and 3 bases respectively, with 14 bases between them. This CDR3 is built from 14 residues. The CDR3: CASSLRGGYTEAFF. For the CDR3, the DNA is TGTGCCAGCAGCCTCAGAGGGGGGTACACTGAAGCTTTCTTT.

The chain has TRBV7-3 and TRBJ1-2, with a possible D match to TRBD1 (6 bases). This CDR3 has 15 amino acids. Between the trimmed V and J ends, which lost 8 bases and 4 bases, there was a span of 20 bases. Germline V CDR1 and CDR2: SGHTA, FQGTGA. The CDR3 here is CASGQQGSMPYGYTF. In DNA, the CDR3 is TGTGCCAGCGGCCAACAGGGATCTATGCCCTATGGCTACACCTTC.

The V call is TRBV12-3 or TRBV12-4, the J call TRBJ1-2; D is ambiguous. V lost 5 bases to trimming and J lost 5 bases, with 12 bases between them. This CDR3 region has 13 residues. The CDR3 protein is CASSLDVGYGYTF. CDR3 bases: TGTGCCAGCAGTCTAGACGTGGGGTATGGCTACACCTTC.

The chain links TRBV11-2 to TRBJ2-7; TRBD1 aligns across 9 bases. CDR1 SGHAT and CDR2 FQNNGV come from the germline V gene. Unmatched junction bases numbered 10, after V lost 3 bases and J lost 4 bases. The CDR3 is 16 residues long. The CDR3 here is CASSFETTGTGYEQYF. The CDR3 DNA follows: TGTGCCAGCAGCTTCGAGACTACCGGGACAGGGTACGAGCAGTACTTC.

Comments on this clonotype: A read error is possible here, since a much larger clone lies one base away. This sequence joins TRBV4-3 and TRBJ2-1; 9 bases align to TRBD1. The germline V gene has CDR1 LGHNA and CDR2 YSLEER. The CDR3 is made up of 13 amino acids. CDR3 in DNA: TGCGCCAACAGCCCGACAGGGGGTAATGAGCAGTTCTTC. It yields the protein CANSPTGGNEQFF.

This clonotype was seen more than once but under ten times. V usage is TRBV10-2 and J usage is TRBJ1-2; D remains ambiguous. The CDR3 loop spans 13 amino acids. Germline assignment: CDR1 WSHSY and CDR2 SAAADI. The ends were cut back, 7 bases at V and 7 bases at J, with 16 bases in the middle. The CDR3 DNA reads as TGCGCCAGCAAAAGGCCACCCGACGCTGGCTACACCTTC. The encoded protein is CASKRPPDAGYTF.

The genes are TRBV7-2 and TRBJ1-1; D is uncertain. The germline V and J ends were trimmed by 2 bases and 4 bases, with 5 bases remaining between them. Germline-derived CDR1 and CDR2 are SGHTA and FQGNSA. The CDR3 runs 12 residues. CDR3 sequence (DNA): TGTGCCAGCAGCTTATCGATCACTGAAGCTTTCTTT. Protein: CASSLSITEAFF.

CDR3 region: CASSLVEGARTEAFF. The DNA for the CDR3 is TGTGCCAGCAGTTTAGTCGAGGGGGCGCGGACTGAAGCTTTCTTT. The chain links TRBV28 to TRBJ1-1; TRBD1 agrees at 7 bases. The J segment lost 5 bases and the V segment lost 2 bases, leaving 8 bases of the junction unmatched. Germline V gene data show CDR1 as MDHEN and CDR2 as SYDVKM. CDR3 length equals 15 residues.

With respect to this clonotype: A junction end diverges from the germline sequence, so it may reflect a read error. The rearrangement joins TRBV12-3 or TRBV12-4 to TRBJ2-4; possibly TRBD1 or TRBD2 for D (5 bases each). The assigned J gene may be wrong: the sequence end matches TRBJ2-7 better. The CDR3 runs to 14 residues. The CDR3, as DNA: TGTGCCCGCAGTTTTGGGACGGCATCCTACGAGCAGTACTTC. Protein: CARSFGTASYEQYF.

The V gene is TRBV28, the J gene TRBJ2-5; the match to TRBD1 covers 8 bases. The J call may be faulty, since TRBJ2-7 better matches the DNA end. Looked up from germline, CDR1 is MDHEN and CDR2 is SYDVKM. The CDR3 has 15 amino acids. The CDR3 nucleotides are TGTGCCAGCAGTCTAGCCCAGGGGGCCCTAATCGAGCAGTACTTC. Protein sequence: CASSLAQGALIEQYF.

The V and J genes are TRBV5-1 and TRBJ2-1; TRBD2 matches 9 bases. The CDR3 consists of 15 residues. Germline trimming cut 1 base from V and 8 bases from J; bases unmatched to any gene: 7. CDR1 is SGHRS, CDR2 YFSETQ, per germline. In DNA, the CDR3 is TGCGCCAGCAGCTTGCAAGGGACTAGCATTGATGAGCAGTTCTTC. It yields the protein CASSLQGTSIDEQFF. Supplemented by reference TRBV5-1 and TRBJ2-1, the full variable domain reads KAGVTQTPRYLIKTRGQQVTLSCSPISGHRSVSWYQQTPGQGLQFLFEYFSETQRNKGNFPGRFSGRQFSNSRSEMNVSTLELGDSALYLCASSLQGTSIDEQFFGPGTRLTVL.

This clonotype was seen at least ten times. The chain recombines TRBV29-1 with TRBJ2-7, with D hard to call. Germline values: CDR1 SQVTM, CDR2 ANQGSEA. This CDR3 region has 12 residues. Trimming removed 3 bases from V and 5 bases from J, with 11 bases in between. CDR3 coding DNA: TGCAGCGTTGACTCGGACGGTAACGAGCAGTACTTC. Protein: CSVDSDGNEQYF.

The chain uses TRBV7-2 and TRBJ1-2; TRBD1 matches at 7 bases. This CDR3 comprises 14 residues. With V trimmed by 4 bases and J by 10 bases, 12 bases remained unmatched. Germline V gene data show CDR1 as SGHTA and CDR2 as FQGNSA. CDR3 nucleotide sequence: TGTGCCAGCAGCTCAGGCCGACAGGGCGAAGACTACACCTTC. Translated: CASSSGRQGEDYTF.

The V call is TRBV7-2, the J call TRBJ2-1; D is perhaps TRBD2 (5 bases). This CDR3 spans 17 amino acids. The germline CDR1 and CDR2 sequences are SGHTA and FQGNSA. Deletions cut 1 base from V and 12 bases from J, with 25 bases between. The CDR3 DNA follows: TGTGCCAGCAGCTTAGAATGGGGAGCCATGCGGCTTGGCGTGCAGTTCTTC. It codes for CASSLEWGAMRLGVQFF.

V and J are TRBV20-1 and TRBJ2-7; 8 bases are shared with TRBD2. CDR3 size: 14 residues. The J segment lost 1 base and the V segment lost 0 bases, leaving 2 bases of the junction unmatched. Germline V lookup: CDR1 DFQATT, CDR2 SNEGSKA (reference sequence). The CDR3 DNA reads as TGCAGTGCTAGAGACGGGACTAGGTCCTACGAGCAGTACTTC. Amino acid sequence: CSARDGTRSYEQYF.

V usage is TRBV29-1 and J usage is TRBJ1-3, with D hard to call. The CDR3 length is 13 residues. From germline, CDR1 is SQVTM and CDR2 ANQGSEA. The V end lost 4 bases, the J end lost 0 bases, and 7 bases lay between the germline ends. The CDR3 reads CSVAGVSGNTIYF. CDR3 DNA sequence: TGCAGCGTTGCGGGCGTCTCTGGAAACACCATATATTTT.

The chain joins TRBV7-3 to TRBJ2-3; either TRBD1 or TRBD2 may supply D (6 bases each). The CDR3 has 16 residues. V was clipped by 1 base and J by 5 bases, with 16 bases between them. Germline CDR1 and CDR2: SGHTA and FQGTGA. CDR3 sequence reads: CASSLISGEGGDTQYF. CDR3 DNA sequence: TGTGCCAGCAGCTTAATCTCGGGAGAGGGGGGAGATACGCAGTATTTT.

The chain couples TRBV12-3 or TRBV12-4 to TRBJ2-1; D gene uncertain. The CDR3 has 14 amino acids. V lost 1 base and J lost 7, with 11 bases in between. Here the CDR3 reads CASSLVFATNEQFF. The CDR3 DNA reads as TGTGCCAGCAGTTTAGTTTTCGCCACTAATGAGCAGTTCTTC.